The 11 T cell receptor beta chains reported below all come from one sample, sequenced in a study of shared T cell receptors in the human thymus. TCRdb's table, derived via immunoSEQ multiplex PCR, lists solely in-frame clones and lacks some. The sample carries about 540,000 clones, approximately 78% recorded once. These data also featured in a second study, about human thymus T cells.

Sequenced: thymocytes. The receptor source for this set is a boy less than two years old with a congenital heart defect.

The chain carries TRBV19 and TRBJ1-1; possible D gene TRBD1, 5 bases. This CDR3 is 10 amino acids long. The germline V and J ends were trimmed by 10 bases and 7 bases, with 10 bases remaining between them. CDR1 is LNHDA, CDR2 SQIVND, per germline (reference sequence). CDR3 in amino acids: CATKTDEAFF. The CDR3 DNA follows: TGTGCCACCAAGACAGATGAAGCTTTCTTT. Together with reference TRBV19 and TRBJ1-1, the CDR3 gives the full variable domain: DGGITQSPKYLFRKEGQNVTLSCEQNLNHDAMYWYRQDPGQGLRLIYYSQIVNDFQKGDIAEGYSVSREKKESFPLTVTSAQKNPTAFYLCATKTDEAFFGQGTRLTVV.

The genes are TRBV28 and TRBJ2-2; TRBD2 is a possible D gene (7 bases). The CDR3 consists of 18 residues. Trimming pared 3 bases from V and 5 bases from J, leaving 22 bases between. The germline V gene encodes CDR1 MDHEN and CDR2 SYDVKM. For the CDR3, the DNA is TGTGCCAGCAGTTTTCCTGGGGGGGGGCCATTGCGAACCGGGGAGCTGTTTTTT. Translated: CASSFPGGGPLRTGELFF.

The V gene is TRBV4-2, the J gene TRBJ2-7, with 9 bases aligning to TRBD1. There are 15 residues in the CDR3. The V gene's germline CDR1 is LGHNA and CDR2 YNFKEQ. Losses at the gene ends were 4 bases for V and 3 bases for J; bases not matched to a gene: 7. Here the CDR3 DNA reads TGTGCCAGCAGCCCCATCGGACAGGGGATCTACGAGCAGTACTTC. Amino acids: CASSPIGQGIYEQYF.

This chain joins TRBV7-9 and TRBJ2-7; D possibly corresponds to TRBD2 (5 bases). The CDR3 totals 14 residues. V lost 1 base to trimming and J lost 3 bases, with 10 bases between them. Looked up from germline, CDR1 is SEHNR and CDR2 is FQNEAQ (reference sequence). The CDR3 DNA is TGTGCCAGCAGCTTAGTCGGACTTTACTACGAGCAGTACTTC. The encoded protein is CASSLVGLYYEQYF.

This sequence joins TRBV11-3 and TRBJ2-7; 10 nucleotides align to TRBD1. V was pared by 6 bases and J by 5 bases, with 10 bases of the junction left unmatched. Germline lookup yields CDR1 SGHNT and CDR2 YENEEA. The CDR3 extends over 15 amino acids. CDR3 region: CASSLSTGGADEQYF. The CDR3 DNA reads as TGTGCCAGCAGTTTATCGACAGGGGGCGCGGACGAGCAGTACTTC.

This clone occurred once. The J gene is TRBJ2-2, the V gene TRBV14; D unclear. The CDR3 is made up of 16 amino acids. Trimming stripped 2 bases from V and 0 bases from J, with 10 bases between. From germline, CDR1 is SGHDN and CDR2 FVKESK. CDR3 sequence (DNA): TGTGCCAGCAGCCAATGGTTCCGCGCGAACACCGGGGAGCTGTTTTTT. Its translation is CASSQWFRANTGELFF. Based on the CDR3 plus reference TRBV14 and TRBJ2-2, the full variable domain is EAGVTQFPSHSVIEKGQTVTLRCDPISGHDNLYWYRRVMGKEIKFLLHFVKESKQDESGMPNNRFLAERTGGTYSTLKVQPAELEDSGVYFCASSQWFRANTGELFFGEGSRLTVL.

The chain couples TRBV6-5 to TRBJ2-7; 12 bases are a match to TRBD2. After removal of 8 bases from V and 5 bases from J, the junction contained 7 bases not matched to a gene. This CDR3 region has 14 residues. CDR1 is MNHEY and CDR2 is SVGAGI in the germline V gene. This chain's CDR3 is CASHTSGRINEQYF. The CDR3 coding sequence is TGTGCCAGCCACACTAGCGGGAGGATTAACGAGCAGTACTTC.

This clone has only one observation. The CDR3 nucleotides read TGTGCCAGTAGGGCTCCGACAACAGATACGCAGTATTTT. It translates to CASRAPTTDTQYF. V and J are TRBV19 and TRBJ2-3, with D hard to call. The CDR3 extends over 13 amino acids. Germline values: CDR1 LNHDA, CDR2 SQIVND (reference sequence). V was cut by 6 bases and J by 3 bases, with 10 bases left in between. The full variable domain, rest sourced from reference TRBV19 and TRBJ2-3, is DGGITQSPKYLFRKEGQNVTLSCEQNLNHDAMYWYRQDPGQGLRLIYYSQIVNDFQKGDIAEGYSVSREKKESFPLTVTSAQKNPTAFYLCASRAPTTDTQYFGPGTRLTVL.

The rearrangement links TRBV4-3 to TRBJ2-2, with TRBD2 matching 9 bases. Unmatched junction bases numbered 12, after V lost 0 bases and J lost 7 bases. Looked up from germline, CDR1 is LGHNA and CDR2 is YSLEER. The CDR3 runs to 18 residues. The chain's CDR3 is CASSQEFAGGPLYGELFF. CDR3 nucleotides: TGCGCCAGCAGCCAAGAATTCGCGGGAGGGCCTTTGTACGGGGAGCTGTTTTTT.

This clone turned up a few times. The V gene is TRBV10-3, the J gene TRBJ2-7, with D hard to call. The V gene lost 3 bases and the J gene lost 0 bases, with 12 bases spanning the gap. The germline CDR1 and CDR2 sequences are ENHRY and SYGVKD. The CDR3 runs to 15 residues. This CDR3 reads CAISEPDSSSYEQYF. The CDR3 DNA is TGTGCCATCAGTGAACCCGACTCGAGCTCCTACGAGCAGTACTTC.

The count of this clone is one. The chain uses TRBV5-1 and TRBJ2-3; possible D gene TRBD2, 7 bases. Trimming removed 0 bases at V and 0 bases at J, with 20 bases between. The CDR3 spans 19 residues. Germline CDR1 SGHRS, CDR2 YFSETQ. The CDR3 DNA follows: TGCGCCAGCAGCTTGGTTTGGGGGGGCGTAGCGGCGAGCACAGATACGCAGTATTTT. Amino acid sequence: CASSLVWGGVAASTDTQYF.